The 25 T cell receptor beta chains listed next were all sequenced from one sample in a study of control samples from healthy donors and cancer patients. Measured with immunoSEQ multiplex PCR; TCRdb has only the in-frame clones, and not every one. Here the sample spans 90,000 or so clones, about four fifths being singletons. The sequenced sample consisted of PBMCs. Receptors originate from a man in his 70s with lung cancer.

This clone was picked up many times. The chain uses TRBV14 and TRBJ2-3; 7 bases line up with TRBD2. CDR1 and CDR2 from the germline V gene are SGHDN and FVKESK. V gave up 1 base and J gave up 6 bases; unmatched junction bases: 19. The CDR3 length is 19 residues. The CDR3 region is CASSQAPAGHPQLADTQYF. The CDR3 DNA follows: TGTGCCAGCAGCCAAGCGCCAGCGGGGCATCCCCAATTGGCTGATACGCAGTATTTT.

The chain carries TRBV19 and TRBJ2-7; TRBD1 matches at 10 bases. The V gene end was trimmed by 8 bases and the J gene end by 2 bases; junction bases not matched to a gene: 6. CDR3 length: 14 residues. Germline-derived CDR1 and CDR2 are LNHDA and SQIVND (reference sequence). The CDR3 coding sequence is TGTGCCAGTCGACAGGGGGCGCCTACCTACGAGCAGTACTTC. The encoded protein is CASRQGAPTYEQYF.

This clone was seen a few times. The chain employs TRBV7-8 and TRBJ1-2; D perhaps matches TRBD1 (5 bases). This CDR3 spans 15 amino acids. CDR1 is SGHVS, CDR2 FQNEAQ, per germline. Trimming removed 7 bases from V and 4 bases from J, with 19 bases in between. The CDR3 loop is CASTGGGASGYGYTF. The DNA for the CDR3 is TGTGCCAGCACGGGTGGAGGGGCCTCGGGCTATGGCTACACCTTC.

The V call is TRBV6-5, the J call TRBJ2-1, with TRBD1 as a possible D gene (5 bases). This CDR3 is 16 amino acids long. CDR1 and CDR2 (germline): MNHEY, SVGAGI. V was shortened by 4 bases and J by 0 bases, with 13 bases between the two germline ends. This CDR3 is CASSSIRGGSYNEQFF. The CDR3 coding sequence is TGTGCCAGCAGTTCGATAAGGGGTGGCTCCTACAATGAGCAGTTCTTC.

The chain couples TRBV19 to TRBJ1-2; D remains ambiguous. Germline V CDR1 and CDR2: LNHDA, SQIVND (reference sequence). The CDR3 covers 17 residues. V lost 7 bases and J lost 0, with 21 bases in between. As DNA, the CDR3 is TGTGCCAGTATGGACCTCTCCCGAAAGTTGGCTAACTATGGCTACACCTTC. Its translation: CASMDLSRKLANYGYTF.

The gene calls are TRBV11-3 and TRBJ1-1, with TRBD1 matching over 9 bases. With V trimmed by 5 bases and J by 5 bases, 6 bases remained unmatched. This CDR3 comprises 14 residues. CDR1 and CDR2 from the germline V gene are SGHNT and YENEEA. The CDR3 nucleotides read TGTGCCAGCAGCCCGGACAGGGGAGGTACTGAAGCTTTCTTT. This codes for CASSPDRGGTEAFF.

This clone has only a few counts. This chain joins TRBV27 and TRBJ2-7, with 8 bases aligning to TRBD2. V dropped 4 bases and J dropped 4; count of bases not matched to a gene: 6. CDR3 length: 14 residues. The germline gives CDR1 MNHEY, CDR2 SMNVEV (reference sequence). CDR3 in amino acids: CASSSGTRVYEQYF. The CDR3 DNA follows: TGTGCCAGCAGTTCCGGGACTAGGGTTTACGAGCAGTACTTC.

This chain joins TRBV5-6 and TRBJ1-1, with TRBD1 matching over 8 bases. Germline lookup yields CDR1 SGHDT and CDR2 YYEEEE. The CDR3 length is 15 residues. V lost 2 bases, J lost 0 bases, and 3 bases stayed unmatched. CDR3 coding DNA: TGTGCCAGCAGCTTACAGGGGGGGCTGAACACTGAAGCTTTCTTT. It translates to CASSLQGGLNTEAFF.

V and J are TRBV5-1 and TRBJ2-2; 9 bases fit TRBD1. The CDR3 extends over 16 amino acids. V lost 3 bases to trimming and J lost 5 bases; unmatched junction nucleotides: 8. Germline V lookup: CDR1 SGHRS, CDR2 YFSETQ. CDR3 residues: CASSSTGTGRTGELFF. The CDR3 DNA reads TGCGCCAGCAGCTCGACCGGGACAGGGAGGACCGGGGAGCTGTTTTTT.

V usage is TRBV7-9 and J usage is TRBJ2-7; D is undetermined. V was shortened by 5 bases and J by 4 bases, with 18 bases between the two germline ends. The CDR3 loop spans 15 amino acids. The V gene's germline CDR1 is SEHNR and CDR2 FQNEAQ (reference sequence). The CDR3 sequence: CASSPPSIGLYEQYF. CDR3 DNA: TGTGCCAGCAGCCCCCCGTCCATCGGCCTTTACGAGCAGTACTTC.

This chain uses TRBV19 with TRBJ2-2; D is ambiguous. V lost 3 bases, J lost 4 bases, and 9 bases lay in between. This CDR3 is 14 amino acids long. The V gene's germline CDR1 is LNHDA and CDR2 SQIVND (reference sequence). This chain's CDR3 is CASSIHSGTGELFF. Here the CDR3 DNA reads TGTGCCAGTAGTATCCACAGTGGCACCGGGGAGCTGTTTTTT.

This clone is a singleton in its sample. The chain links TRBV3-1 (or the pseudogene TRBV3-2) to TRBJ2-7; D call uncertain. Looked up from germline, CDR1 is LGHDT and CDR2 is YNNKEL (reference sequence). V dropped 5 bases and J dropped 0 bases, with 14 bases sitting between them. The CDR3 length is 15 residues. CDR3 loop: CASSFGRVLSYEQYF. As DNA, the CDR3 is TGTGCCAGCAGCTTCGGACGGGTACTCTCCTACGAGCAGTACTTC.

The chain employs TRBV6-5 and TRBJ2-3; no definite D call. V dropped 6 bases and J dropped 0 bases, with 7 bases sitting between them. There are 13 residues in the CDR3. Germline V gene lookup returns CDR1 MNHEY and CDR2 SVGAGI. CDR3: CASRAFSTDTQYF. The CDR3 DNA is TGTGCCAGCAGGGCCTTTAGCACAGATACGCAGTATTTT.

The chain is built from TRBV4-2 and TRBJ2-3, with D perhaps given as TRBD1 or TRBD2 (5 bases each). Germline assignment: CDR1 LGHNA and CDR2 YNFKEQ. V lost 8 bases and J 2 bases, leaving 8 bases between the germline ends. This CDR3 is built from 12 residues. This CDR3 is CASGGYTDTQYF. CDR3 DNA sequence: TGTGCCAGCGGGGGATACACAGATACGCAGTATTTT.

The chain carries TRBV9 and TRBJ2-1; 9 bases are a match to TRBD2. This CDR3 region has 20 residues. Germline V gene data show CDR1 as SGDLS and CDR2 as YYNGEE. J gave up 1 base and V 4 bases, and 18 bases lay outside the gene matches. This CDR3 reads CASSRSGGSTSGLSYNEQFF. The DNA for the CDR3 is TGTGCCAGCAGCCGCAGCGGGGGGAGTACCTCGGGATTATCCTACAATGAGCAGTTCTTC.

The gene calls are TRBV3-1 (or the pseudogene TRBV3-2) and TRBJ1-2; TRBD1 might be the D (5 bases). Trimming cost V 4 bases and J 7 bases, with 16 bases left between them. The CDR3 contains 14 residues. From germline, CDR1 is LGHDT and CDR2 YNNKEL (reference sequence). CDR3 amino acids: CASSPEGRRGGYTF. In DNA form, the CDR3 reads TGTGCCAGCAGCCCTGAGGGGCGTAGGGGTGGCTACACCTTC.

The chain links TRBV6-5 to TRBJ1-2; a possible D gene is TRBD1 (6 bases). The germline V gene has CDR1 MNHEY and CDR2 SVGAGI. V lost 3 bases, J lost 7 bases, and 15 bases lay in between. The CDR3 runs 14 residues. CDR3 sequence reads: CASSYTSGVGGYTF. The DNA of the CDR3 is TGTGCCAGCAGTTATACGTCAGGGGTTGGTGGCTACACCTTC.

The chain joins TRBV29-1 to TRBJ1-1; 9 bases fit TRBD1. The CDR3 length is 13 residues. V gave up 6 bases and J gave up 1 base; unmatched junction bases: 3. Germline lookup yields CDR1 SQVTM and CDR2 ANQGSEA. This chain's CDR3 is CSVGTGKNTEAFF. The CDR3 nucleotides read TGCAGCGTAGGGACAGGGAAGAACACTGAAGCTTTCTTT.

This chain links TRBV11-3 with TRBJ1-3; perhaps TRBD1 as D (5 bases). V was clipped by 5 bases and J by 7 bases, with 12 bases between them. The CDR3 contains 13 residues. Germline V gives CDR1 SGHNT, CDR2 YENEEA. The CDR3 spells CASSRGFGNTIYF. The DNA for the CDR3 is TGTGCCAGCAGCCGGGGGTTCGGGAACACCATATATTTT.

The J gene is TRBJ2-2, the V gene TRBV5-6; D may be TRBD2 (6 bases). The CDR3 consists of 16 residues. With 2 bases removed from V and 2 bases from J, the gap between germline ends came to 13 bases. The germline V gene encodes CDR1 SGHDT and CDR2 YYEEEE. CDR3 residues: CASSLLGGRNTGELFF. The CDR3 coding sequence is TGTGCCAGCAGCTTACTCGGAGGGAGAAACACCGGGGAGCTGTTTTTT. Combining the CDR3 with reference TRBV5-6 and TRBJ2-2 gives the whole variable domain DAGVTQSPTHLIKTRGQQVTLRCSPKSGHDTVSWYQQALGQGPQFIFQYYEEEERQRGNFPDRFSGHQFPNYSSELNVNALLLGDSALYLCASSLLGGRNTGELFFGEGSRLTVL.

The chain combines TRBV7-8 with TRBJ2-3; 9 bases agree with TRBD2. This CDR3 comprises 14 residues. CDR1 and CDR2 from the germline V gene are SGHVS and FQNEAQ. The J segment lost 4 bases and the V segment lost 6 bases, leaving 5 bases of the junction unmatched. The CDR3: CASRASGVSDTQYF. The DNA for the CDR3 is TGTGCCAGCAGGGCTAGCGGGGTCTCAGATACGCAGTATTTT.

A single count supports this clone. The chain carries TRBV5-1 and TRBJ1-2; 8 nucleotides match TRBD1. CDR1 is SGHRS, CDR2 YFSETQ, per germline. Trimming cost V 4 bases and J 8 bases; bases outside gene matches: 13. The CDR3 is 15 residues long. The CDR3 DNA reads TGCGCCAGCAGCCCTGACCCTGGGACAGGCGGGGGCTACACCTTC. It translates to CASSPDPGTGGGYTF.

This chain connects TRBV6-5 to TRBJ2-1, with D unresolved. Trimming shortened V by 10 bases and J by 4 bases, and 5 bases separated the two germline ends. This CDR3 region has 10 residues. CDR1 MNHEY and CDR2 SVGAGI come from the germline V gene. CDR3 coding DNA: TGTGCCACCTCATACAATGAGCAGTTCTTC. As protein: CATSYNEQFF.

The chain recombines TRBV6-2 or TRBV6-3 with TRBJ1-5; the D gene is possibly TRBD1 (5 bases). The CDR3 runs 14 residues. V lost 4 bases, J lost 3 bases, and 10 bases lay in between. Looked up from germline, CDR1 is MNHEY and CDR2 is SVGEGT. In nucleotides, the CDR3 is TGTGCCAGCAGTTTCTCAGGGTTCAATCAGCCCCAGCATTTT. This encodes CASSFSGFNQPQHF.

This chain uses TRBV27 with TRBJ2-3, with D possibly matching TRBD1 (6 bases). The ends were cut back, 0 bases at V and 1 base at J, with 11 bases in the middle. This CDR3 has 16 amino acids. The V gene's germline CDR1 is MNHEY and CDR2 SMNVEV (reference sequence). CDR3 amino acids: CASSLSDSRGTDTQYF. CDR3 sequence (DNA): TGTGCCAGCAGTTTATCGGACAGCCGCGGCACAGATACGCAGTATTTT.